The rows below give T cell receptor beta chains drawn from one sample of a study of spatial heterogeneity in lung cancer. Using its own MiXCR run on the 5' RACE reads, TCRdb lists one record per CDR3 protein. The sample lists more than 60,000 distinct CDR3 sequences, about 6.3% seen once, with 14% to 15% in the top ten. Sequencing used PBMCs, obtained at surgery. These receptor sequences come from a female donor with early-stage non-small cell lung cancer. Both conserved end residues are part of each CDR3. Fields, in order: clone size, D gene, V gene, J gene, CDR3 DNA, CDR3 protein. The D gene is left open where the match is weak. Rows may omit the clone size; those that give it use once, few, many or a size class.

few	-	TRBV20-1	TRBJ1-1	TGCAGTGCTTTGCCTTATCCGGAGGGAGCTTTCTTT	CSALPYPEGAFF
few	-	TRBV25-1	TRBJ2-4	TGTGCCAGCAGTGAGGTGTACAAAAACATTCAGTACTTC	CASSEVYKNIQYF
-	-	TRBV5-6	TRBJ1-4	TGTGCCAGCAGCTTGGTCCCCGGGACTACGAGTGAAAAACTGTTTTTT	CASSLVPGTTSEKLFF
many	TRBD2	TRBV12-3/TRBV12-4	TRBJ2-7	TGTGCCAGCAGCGTGGGCGGGGGGCCCTACGAGCAGTACTTC	CASSVGGGPYEQYF
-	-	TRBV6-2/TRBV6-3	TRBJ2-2	TGTGCCAGCAGTTACTTAGGACCTTCCACCGGGGAGCTGTTTTTT	CASSYLGPSTGELFF
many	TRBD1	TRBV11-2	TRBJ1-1	TGTGCCAGCAGCTCGGACAGGGACACTGAAGCTTTCTTT	CASSSDRDTEAFF
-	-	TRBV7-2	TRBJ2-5	TGTGCCAGCAGCGGGTACGTGCGGACGAAGGAGACCCAGTACTTC	CASSGYVRTKETQYF
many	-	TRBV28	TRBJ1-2	TGTGCCAGCAGTTTTAGGCCAGATCCTTGGGGCTACACCTTC	CASSFRPDPWGYTF
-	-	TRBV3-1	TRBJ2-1	TGTGCCAGCAGCCCGACAGTTGGTAGTCACAATGAGCAGTTCTTC	CASSPTVGSHNEQFF
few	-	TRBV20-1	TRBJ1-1	TGCAGTGCTAGGAAACCTTCAGGGACGAACACTGAAGCTTTCTTT	CSARKPSGTNTEAFF
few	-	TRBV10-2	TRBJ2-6	TGCGCCACCGAAAAACCCCGTCAAGCAGGGCAGGGCACTGGGGCCAACGTCCTGACTTTC	CATEKPRQAGQGTGANVLTF
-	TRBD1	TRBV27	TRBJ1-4	TGTGCCAGCAGTTACGACAGGGAGGGCGAAAAACTGTTTTTT	CASSYDREGEKLFF
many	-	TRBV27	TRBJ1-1	TGTGCCAGCAGTTTATTCGGCGGGGTACTCACTGAAGCTTTCTTT	CASSLFGGVLTEAFF
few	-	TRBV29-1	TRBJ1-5	TGCAGCTTCGGACGGCTTATTAGCAATCAGCCCCAGCATTTT	CSFGRLISNQPQHF
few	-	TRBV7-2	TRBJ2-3	TGTGCCAGCAGCCTGTTGACGGATACGCAGTATTTT	CASSLLTDTQYF
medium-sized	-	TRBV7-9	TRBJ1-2	TGTGCCAGCAGCCCGTCGCTAGTTGCGTATGGCTACACCTTC	CASSPSLVAYGYTF
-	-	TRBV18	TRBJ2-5	TGTGCCAGCTCACCACCGGAGCGGCAAGAGACCCAGTACTTC	CASSPPERQETQYF
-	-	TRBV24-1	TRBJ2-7	TGTGCCACGGGCGGTGATACCTACGAGCAGTACTTC	CATGGDTYEQYF
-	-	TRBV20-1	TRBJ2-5	TGCAGTGCTAGACCTAGCAGGGGCCAAGAGACCCAGTACTTC	CSARPSRGQETQYF
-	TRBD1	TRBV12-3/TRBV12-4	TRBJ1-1	TGTGCCAGCAGGCCCGGGACAGGTGGATACACTGAAGCTTTCTTT	CASRPGTGGYTEAFF
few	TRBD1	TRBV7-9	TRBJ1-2	TGTGCCAGCAACTTACCGGGACAGGGGACCTTTGGCTACACCTTC	CASNLPGQGTFGYTF
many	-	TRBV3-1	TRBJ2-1	TGTGCCAGCAGCCAAGGGCGGAGGTACAATGAGCAGTTCTTC	CASSQGRRYNEQFF
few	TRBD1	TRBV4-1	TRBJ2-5	TGCGCCAGCAGCCAAGATGGGACAGGGGTTGAGACCCAGTACTTC	CASSQDGTGVETQYF
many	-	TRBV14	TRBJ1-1	TGTGCCAGCGGTTCAGCGGGGGACACTGAAGCTTTCTTT	CASGSAGDTEAFF
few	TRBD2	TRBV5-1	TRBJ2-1	TGCGCCAGCAGCCCCCAACCAACTAGCGGGGGGGCGGGCTCCTACAATGAGCAGTTCTTC	CASSPQPTSGGAGSYNEQFF
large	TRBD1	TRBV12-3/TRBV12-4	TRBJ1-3	TGTGCCAGCAGTTCTCTAGGACAGGGCGAAGGAAACACCATATATTTT	CASSSLGQGEGNTIYF
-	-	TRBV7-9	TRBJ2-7	TGTGCCAGCAGCAGATCACCCCCGGGGGGCTTATACGAGCAGTACTTC	CASSRSPPGGLYEQYF
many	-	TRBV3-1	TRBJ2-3	TGTGCCAGCAGCCAAGTTGTCGGTTTAGGGCAGTATTTT	CASSQVVGLGQYF
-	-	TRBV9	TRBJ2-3	TGTGCCAGCAGCGGTCGGATCACAGATACGCAGTATTTT	CASSGRITDTQYF
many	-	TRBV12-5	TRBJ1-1	TGTGCTAGTGGTTCGGGGGTACCCACTGAAGCTTTCTTT	CASGSGVPTEAFF
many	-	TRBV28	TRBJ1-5	TGTGCCAGCAGTTTCACAGGGTCTGGAAATCAGCCCCAGCATTTT	CASSFTGSGNQPQHF
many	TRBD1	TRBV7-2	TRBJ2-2	TGTGCCAGCAGCTTAGGGACAGGGCGCACCGGGGAGCTGTTTTTT	CASSLGTGRTGELFF
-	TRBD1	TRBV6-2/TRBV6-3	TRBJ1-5	TGTGCCAGCAGCCAGACAGGGAATCAGCCCCAGCATTTT	CASSQTGNQPQHF
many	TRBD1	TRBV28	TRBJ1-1	TGTGCCAGCAGTCCAAGGACAGGGGGCGTCGGCACTGAAGCTTTCTTT	CASSPRTGGVGTEAFF
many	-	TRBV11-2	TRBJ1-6	TGTGCCAGCGTAAGGGACGTAGGTGAACCCCTCCACTTT	CASVRDVGEPLHF
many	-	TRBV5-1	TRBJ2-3	TGCGCCAGCAGCTTGGAGCACGCCAGCACAGATACGCAGTATTTT	CASSLEHASTDTQYF
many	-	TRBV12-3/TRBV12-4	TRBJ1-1	TGTGCCAGCAACCAGGAAAGTAACACTGAAGCTTTCTTT	CASNQESNTEAFF
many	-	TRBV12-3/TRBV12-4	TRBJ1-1	TGTGCCAGCAGTTTAAACGCGGGTGGAGCTTTCTTT	CASSLNAGGAFF
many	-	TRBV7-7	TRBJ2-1	TGTGCTAGCAGCTTGACGGGAAGCGATGAGCAGTTCTTC	CASSLTGSDEQFF
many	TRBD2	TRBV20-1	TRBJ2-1	TGCAGTGCTAGAGATCGTCTAGCGGGAATTATCGATGAGCAGTTCTTC	CSARDRLAGIIDEQFF
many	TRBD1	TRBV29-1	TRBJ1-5	TGCAGCGTTGTGACAGGGCACAATCAGCCCCAGCATTTT	CSVVTGHNQPQHF
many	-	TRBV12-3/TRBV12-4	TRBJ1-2	TGTGCCAGCACCCCCGGGCAGGGGCTCTATGGCTACACCTTC	CASTPGQGLYGYTF
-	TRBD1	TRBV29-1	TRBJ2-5	TGCAGCGCTGACAGGGTTCCGGAACAGACCCAGTACTTC	CSADRVPEQTQYF
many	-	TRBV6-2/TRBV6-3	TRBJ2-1	TGTGCCAGCAGTTACTCGGACGGACTTTACTACAATGAGCAGTTCTTC	CASSYSDGLYYNEQFF
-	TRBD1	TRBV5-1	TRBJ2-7	TGCGCCAACTGGACAGGGTGCGGCTACGAGCAGTACTTC	CANWTGCGYEQYF
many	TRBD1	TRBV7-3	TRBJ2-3	TGTGCCAGCAGCTTTGACAGGGACGATACGCAGTATTTT	CASSFDRDDTQYF
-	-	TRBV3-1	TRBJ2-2	TGTGCCAGCAGCCAACCCCTTACCGGGGAGCTGTTTTTT	CASSQPLTGELFF
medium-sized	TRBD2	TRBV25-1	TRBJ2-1	TGTGCCAGCAGTGACAATAGCGGGGGGATTTACAATGAGCAGTTCTTC	CASSDNSGGIYNEQFF
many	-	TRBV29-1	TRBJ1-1	TGCAGCGTTGAACGAGGGGCTGAAGCTTTCTTT	CSVERGAEAFF
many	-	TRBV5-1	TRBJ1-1	TGCGCCAGCAGCTTCGGGAAGACAGGCGACAACACTGAAGCTTTCTTT	CASSFGKTGDNTEAFF
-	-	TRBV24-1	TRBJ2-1	TGTGCCACCGGGACTCCGCTCAATGAGCAGTTCTTC	CATGTPLNEQFF
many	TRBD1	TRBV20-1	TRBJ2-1	TGCAGTGCTAGGCAAACTGACAGGGTCCGGCAGTTCTTC	CSARQTDRVRQFF
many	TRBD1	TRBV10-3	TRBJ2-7	TGTGCCATCAGTCTTGACAGGGATGGGGAGCAGTACTTC	CAISLDRDGEQYF
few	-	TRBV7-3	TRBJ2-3	TGTGCCAGCAGCTTAGCATCTGGAGATACAGATACGCAGTATTTT	CASSLASGDTDTQYF
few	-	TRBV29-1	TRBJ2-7	TGCAGCGTCGAAAGGGACACCGCCCCCTACGAGCAGTACTTC	CSVERDTAPYEQYF
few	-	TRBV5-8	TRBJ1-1	TGTGCCAGCAGCTCGAGGGGGGTTTCTCCGGAAGCTTTCTTT	CASSSRGVSPEAFF
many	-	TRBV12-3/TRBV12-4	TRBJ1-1	TGTGCCAGCAGTTCCAGCGAGAACACTGAAGCTTTCTTT	CASSSSENTEAFF
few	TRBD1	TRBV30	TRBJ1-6	TGTGCCTGGACAGGGGGCGCCTATAATTCACCCCTCCACTTT	CAWTGGAYNSPLHF
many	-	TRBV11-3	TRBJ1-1	TGTGCCAGCAGCTTACTCCGGGACACTGAAGCTTTCTTT	CASSLLRDTEAFF